These 25 T cell receptor beta chains originate from one sample sequenced in a study of cytomegalovirus exposure and HLA in healthy donors. With 60 Vbeta and 13 Jbeta primers, the PCR was carried out. This table comes from immunoSEQ multiplex PCR, and its TCRdb copy is limited to in-frame clones, with some not included. The sample contains 110,000 to 150,000 clones, 75% to 90% of which appear only once. Sequencing was done on a sample of PBMCs. Every receptor here comes from a female donor in good health and CMV-seronegative.

J is TRBJ1-5 and V is TRBV6-5; D gene ambiguous. The CDR3 length is 14 residues. Germline V CDR1 and CDR2: MNHEY, SVGAGI. Trimming left V 0 bases short and J 4 bases short, with 7 bases between. CDR3 in DNA: TGTGCCAGCAGTTACTCGAGCGAAAATCAGCCCCAGCATTTT. Its translation: CASSYSSENQPQHF.

J is TRBJ2-7 and V is TRBV27; maybe TRBD1 (6 bases). The CDR3 has 13 amino acids. The ends were cut back, 5 bases at V and 5 bases at J, with 13 bases in the middle. Germline V CDR1 and CDR2: MNHEY, SMNVEV (reference sequence). The CDR3 region is CASSHYRDDEQYF. For the CDR3, the DNA is TGTGCCAGCAGTCATTACAGGGATGACGAGCAGTACTTC.

The chain links TRBV25-1 to TRBJ2-1, with TRBD2 matching over 14 bases. Germline loops: CDR1 MGHDK, CDR2 SYGVNS. With V trimmed by 4 bases and J by 15 bases, 11 bases remained unmatched. The CDR3 consists of 15 residues. The CDR3 loop is CASSGGGLAGVELFF. For the CDR3, the DNA is TGTGCCAGCAGTGGGGGGGGACTAGCGGGAGTTGAGTTGTTCTTC.

The chain carries TRBV4-1 and TRBJ1-4; D remains ambiguous. Between the trimmed V and J ends, which lost 4 bases and 7 bases, there was a span of 13 bases. This CDR3 has 14 residues. The germline V gene encodes CDR1 MGHRA and CDR2 YSYEKL. CDR3 residues: CASSLNGVGEKLFF. The CDR3 DNA reads as TGCGCCAGCAGCCTTAACGGAGTCGGTGAAAAACTGTTTTTT.

The V and J genes are TRBV19 and TRBJ2-7, with TRBD1 matching 10 bases. V lost 3 bases to trimming and J lost 2 bases; unmatched junction nucleotides: 1. The germline V gene encodes CDR1 LNHDA and CDR2 SQIVND (reference sequence). This CDR3 region has 14 residues. In DNA, the CDR3 is TGTGCCAGTAGTATTGGACAGGGGGCCTACGAGCAGTACTTC. It is translated as CASSIGQGAYEQYF.

The genes are TRBV9 and TRBJ2-7, with D tentatively TRBD1 (6 bases). From germline, CDR1 is SGDLS and CDR2 YYNGEE. This CDR3 contains 13 residues. Trimming cost V 0 bases and J 3 bases, with 7 bases left between them. The CDR3 sequence is CASSVEDSYEQYF. The CDR3 DNA follows: TGTGCCAGCAGCGTAGAGGACAGCTACGAGCAGTACTTC.

This chain joins TRBV29-1 and TRBJ1-4, with 7 positions matching TRBD1. Germline trimming cut 6 bases from V and 5 bases from J; bases unmatched to any gene: 6. CDR1 SQVTM and CDR2 ANQGSEA come from the germline V gene. There are 13 residues in the CDR3. Here the CDR3 reads CSVRTGKNEKLFF. In DNA, the CDR3 is TGCAGCGTACGGACAGGAAAAAATGAAAAACTGTTTTTT. The complete variable domain, with remaining parts taken from reference TRBV29-1 and TRBJ1-4, reads SAVISQKPSRDICQRGTSLTIQCQVDSQVTMMFWYRQQPGQSLTLIATANQGSEATYESGFVIDKFPISRPNLTFSTLTVSNMSPEDSSIYLCSVRTGKNEKLFFGSGTQLSVL.

V and J are TRBV29-1 and TRBJ2-1, with 8 positions matching TRBD2. The V gene end was trimmed by 8 bases and the J gene end by 9 bases; junction bases not matched to a gene: 9. This CDR3 spans 12 amino acids. Germline loops: CDR1 SQVTM, CDR2 ANQGSEA. CDR3 loop: CSSPGGAGEQFF. The DNA for the CDR3 is TGCAGCTCACCGGGGGGGGCCGGTGAGCAGTTCTTC.

The V gene is TRBV11-3, the J gene TRBJ2-5; tentative D call: TRBD1 (6 bases). Per germline, CDR1 SGHNT and CDR2 YENEEA. The CDR3 loop spans 15 amino acids. Trimming removed 2 bases at V and 2 bases at J, with 12 bases between. CDR3 sequence: CASSLSRDTQETQYF. For the CDR3, the DNA is TGTGCCAGCAGCTTATCTAGGGACACACAAGAGACCCAGTACTTC.

The chain couples TRBV25-1 to TRBJ2-3; maybe TRBD1 (6 bases). V was pared by 3 bases and J by 4 bases, with 8 bases between. Germline V gene data show CDR1 as MGHDK and CDR2 as SYGVNS. This CDR3 comprises 13 residues. The CDR3, as DNA: TGTGCCAGCAGTGACAGGGGAGCAGATACGCAGTATTTT. It yields the protein CASSDRGADTQYF. The whole variable domain, remainder taken from reference TRBV25-1 and TRBJ2-3, is EADIYQTPRYLVIGTGKKITLECSQTMGHDKMYWYQQDPGMELHLIHYSYGVNSTEKGDLSSESTVSRIRTEHFPLTLESARPSHTSQYLCASSDRGADTQYFGPGTRLTVL.

V is TRBV2 and J is TRBJ1-2, with D uncertain. V was cut by 3 bases and J by 12 bases, with 14 bases left in between. The germline CDR1 and CDR2 sequences are SNHLY and FYNNEI. The length of the CDR3 is 12 residues. CDR3 sequence (DNA): TGTGCCAGCAGTGATTCGGAGGTGCCCCACACCTTC. Translating gives CASSDSEVPHTF.

The table lists this clone with a few counts. The chain uses TRBV6-5 and TRBJ2-1; D possibly corresponds to TRBD2 (5 bases). Deletions cut 5 bases from V and 5 bases from J, with 13 bases between. This CDR3 has 14 residues. CDR1 and CDR2 (germline): MNHEY, SVGAGI. For the CDR3, the DNA is TGTGCCAGCAGTCCACGGACGGGAAACAATGAGCAGTTCTTC. This gives the protein CASSPRTGNNEQFF.

The V call is TRBV19, the J call TRBJ1-5, with TRBD1 matching 7 bases. The V gene end was trimmed by 4 bases and the J gene end by 3 bases; junction bases not matched to a gene: 6. The CDR3 runs 15 residues. Germline CDR1 and CDR2: LNHDA and SQIVND (reference sequence). Here the CDR3 reads CASSTGTASNQPQHF. The CDR3 DNA is TGTGCCAGTAGTACGGGGACAGCTTCCAATCAGCCCCAGCATTTT.

The chain uses TRBV5-1 and TRBJ1-1; D ambiguous. CDR1 and CDR2 from the germline V gene are SGHRS and YFSETQ. V dropped 4 bases and J dropped 4 bases, with 8 bases sitting between them. The CDR3 spans 12 residues. This CDR3 is CASSGRTTEAFF. DNA of the CDR3: TGCGCCAGCAGCGGGAGAACCACTGAAGCTTTCTTT.

The chain carries TRBV28 and TRBJ1-3; 7 nucleotides match TRBD1. The germline V gene has CDR1 MDHEN and CDR2 SYDVKM. This CDR3 spans 14 amino acids. Losses at the gene ends were 6 bases for V and 5 bases for J; bases not matched to a gene: 7. The CDR3 here is CASREQGRRNTIYF. CDR3 sequence (DNA): TGTGCCAGCAGGGAACAGGGGAGAAGAAACACCATATATTTT.

On this clone itself: The same CDR3 arises from other DNA sequences in this sample as well. The chain couples TRBV29-1 to TRBJ1-1; 7 bases are shared with TRBD1. The CDR3 spans 13 residues. Trimming at V came to 1 base and at J to 1 base, leaving 0 bases not matched to a gene. The germline V gene encodes CDR1 SQVTM and CDR2 ANQGSEA. The CDR3 nucleotides are TGCAGCGTTGAAGGACAGGGGAACACTGAAGCTTTCTTT. It specifies CSVEGQGNTEAFF.

V and J are TRBV13 and TRBJ2-7; tentative D call: TRBD2 (6 bases). The CDR3 is made up of 15 amino acids. Germline-derived CDR1 and CDR2 are PRHDT and FYEKMQ (reference sequence). V lost 0 bases and J 0 bases, leaving 9 bases between the germline ends. In DNA form, the CDR3 reads TGTGCCAGCAGCTTAGGGGGGGGTAGCTCCTACGAGCAGTACTTC. Protein: CASSLGGGSSYEQYF.

This chain links TRBV6-1 with TRBJ2-7; TRBD1 agrees at 11 bases. CDR1 and CDR2 from the germline V gene are MNHNS and SASEGT. J lost 4 bases, V lost 6 bases, and 5 bases had no gene match. This CDR3 has 14 residues. CDR3 loop: CASSPDRGQYEQYF. The CDR3 DNA follows: TGTGCCAGCAGCCCGGACAGGGGGCAGTACGAGCAGTACTTC.

This clone showed up just once. V gene TRBV29-1 combines with J gene TRBJ2-1; 13 nucleotides match TRBD2. The CDR3 length is 16 residues. Germline V CDR1 and CDR2: SQVTM, ANQGSEA. Unmatched junction bases numbered 9, after V lost 5 bases and J lost 5 bases. The CDR3 region has the DNA TGCAGCGTTCTCGGACTAGCGGGAGATCGCGACAATGAGCAGTTCTTC. Its translation: CSVLGLAGDRDNEQFF.

The gene calls are TRBV28 and TRBJ1-2, with D perhaps matching TRBD1 (5 bases). V lost 8 bases to trimming and J lost 0 bases, with 13 bases between them. There are 14 residues in the CDR3. Germline CDR1 MDHEN, CDR2 SYDVKM. The CDR3 DNA sequence: TGTGCCAGCCTTACGACAGAAGCTAACTATGGCTACACCTTC. Translated: CASLTTEANYGYTF.

This clone was seen only once. The V call is TRBV14, the J call TRBJ2-7, with 10 nucleotides matching TRBD1. CDR3 length: 16 residues. Per the germline V gene, CDR1 is SGHDN and CDR2 is FVKESK. Trimming removed 3 bases from V and 2 bases from J; junction bases left unmatched: 7. CDR3 residues: CASSHIGQGVPYEQYF. The DNA of the CDR3 is TGTGCCAGCAGCCATATCGGACAGGGGGTACCCTACGAGCAGTACTTC.

This clone has just a few counts. The chain links TRBV28 to TRBJ1-1; tentatively, D is TRBD1 (6 bases). This CDR3 has 16 amino acids. The germline V gene encodes CDR1 MDHEN and CDR2 SYDVKM. Between the trimmed V and J ends, which lost 5 bases and 1 base, there was a span of 17 bases. The CDR3 loop is CASSLEGGAANTEAFF. In DNA, the CDR3 is TGTGCCAGCAGTCTGGAAGGGGGTGCAGCGAACACTGAAGCTTTCTTT.

DNA of the CDR3: TGCACCAGCAGCCACCAGGGAATTTACACAGATACGCAGTATTTT. Amino acid sequence: CTSSHQGIYTDTQYF. The rearrangement links TRBV1 to TRBJ2-3; whether TRBD1, the table's D call, matches the DNA was not checked. TRBV1 is described as a pseudogene. The CDR3 extends over 15 amino acids.

This clone has just a few counts. The chain joins TRBV9 to TRBJ2-1; 9 nucleotides align to TRBD1. The V gene's germline CDR1 is SGDLS and CDR2 YYNGEE. With V trimmed by 0 bases and J by 6 bases, 4 bases remained unmatched. This CDR3 comprises 15 residues. The CDR3 here is CASSVDGTGFNEQFF. The DNA for the CDR3 is TGTGCCAGCAGCGTAGATGGGACAGGGTTCAATGAGCAGTTCTTC.

The gene calls are TRBV6-6 and TRBJ2-1; 8 nucleotides agree with TRBD1. Trimming at V came to 10 bases and at J to 4 bases, leaving 9 bases not matched to a gene. Germline V gives CDR1 MNHNY, CDR2 SVGAGI (reference sequence). This CDR3 spans 14 amino acids. The CDR3 loop is CAIQGELNYNEQFF. The CDR3 region has the DNA TGTGCCATACAGGGGGAGTTAAATTACAATGAGCAGTTCTTC.